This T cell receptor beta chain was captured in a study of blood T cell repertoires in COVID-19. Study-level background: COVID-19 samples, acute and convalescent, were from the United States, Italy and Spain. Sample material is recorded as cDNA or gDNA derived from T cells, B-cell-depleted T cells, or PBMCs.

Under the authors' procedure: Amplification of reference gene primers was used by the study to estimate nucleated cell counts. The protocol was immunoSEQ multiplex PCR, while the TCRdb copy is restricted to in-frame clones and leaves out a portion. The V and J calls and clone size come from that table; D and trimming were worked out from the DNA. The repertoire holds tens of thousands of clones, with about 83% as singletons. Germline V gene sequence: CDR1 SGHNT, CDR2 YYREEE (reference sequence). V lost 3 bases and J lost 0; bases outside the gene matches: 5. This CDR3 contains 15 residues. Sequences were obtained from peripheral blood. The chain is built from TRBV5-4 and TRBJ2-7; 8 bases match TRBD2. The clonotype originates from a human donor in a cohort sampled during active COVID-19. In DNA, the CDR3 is TGTGCCAGCAGCTCTACCGGGACTAGCTCCTACGAGCAGTACTTC. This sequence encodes CASSSTGTSSYEQYF.